The subject of this entry is one T cell receptor (beta chain). This sample includes further DNA sequences coding for the same CDR3. The sample originates from a study of OX40 agonist ivuxolimab in advanced cancers. Method: immunoSEQ multiplex PCR; TCRdb's copy keeps in-frame clones and lacks some. This table holds over 55,000 clones, less than 90% found once. Germline V lookup: CDR1 MGHRA, CDR2 YSYEKL. The CDR3 sequence is 16 residues long. Trimming left V 0 bases short and J 2 bases short, with 10 bases between. The clonotype was recovered from an adult with an advanced solid tumor such as melanoma, head and neck, liver or kidney cancer. The specimen comprised CD4+ or CD8+ T cells sorted from blood, sampled in a trial of the OX40 agonist ivuxolimab. The V gene is TRBV4-1, the J gene TRBJ1-4; unclear D gene. The CDR3 DNA sequence: TGCGCCAGCAGCCAAGATCTGGGAACGACTAATGAAAAACTGTTTTTT. Translated, it gives CASSQDLGTTNEKLFF.